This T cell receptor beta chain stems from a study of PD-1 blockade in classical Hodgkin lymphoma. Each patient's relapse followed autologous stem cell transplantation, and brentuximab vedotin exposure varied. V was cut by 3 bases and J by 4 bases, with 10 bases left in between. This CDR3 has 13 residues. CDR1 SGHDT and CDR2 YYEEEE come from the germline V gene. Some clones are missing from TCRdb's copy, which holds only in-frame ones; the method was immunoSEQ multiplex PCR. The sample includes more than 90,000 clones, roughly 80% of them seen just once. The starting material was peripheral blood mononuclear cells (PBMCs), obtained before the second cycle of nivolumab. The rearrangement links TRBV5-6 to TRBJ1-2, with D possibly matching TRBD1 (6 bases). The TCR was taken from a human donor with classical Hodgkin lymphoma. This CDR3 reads CASSSDRLYGYTF. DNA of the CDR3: TGTGCCAGCAGCTCCGACAGGCTCTATGGCTACACCTTC.